These 26 T cell receptor beta chains came from one sample sequenced in a study of T cells in Graves' hyperthyroidism and ophthalmopathy. Using RNA transcripts as the source, TCR beta CDR3 regions were amplified. The HTBI primer set was used in a first-round RT-PCR of the TCR CDR3. TCRdb fed the multiplex PCR reads into MiXCR, producing one record per CDR3 protein. The table shows around 300,000 distinct CDR3 sequences, with around 15% occurring only once. The source material was blood. These TCRs come from a woman aged 40 to 50 with Graves' hyperthyroidism.

A few counts support this clonotype. The rearrangement uses TRBV6-1 and TRBJ2-3; a weak D match, TRBD2 (6 bases). CDR1 and CDR2 (germline): MNHNS, SASEGT. V shed 1 base and J shed 5 bases, with 13 bases lying between them. The CDR3 consists of 15 residues. For the CDR3, the DNA is TGTGCCAGCAGTGAAGGGGGTCTAGCGCTAGATACGCAGTATTTT. Its protein product is CASSEGGLALDTQYF.

This clonotype has ten or more counts. This chain connects TRBV6-1 to TRBJ2-7; no reliable D call. The ends were cut back, 1 base at V and 4 bases at J, with 5 bases in the middle. CDR3 size: 12 residues. Germline V gene lookup returns CDR1 MNHNS and CDR2 SASEGT. The CDR3 loop reads CASSEVGYEQYF. For the CDR3, the DNA is TGTGCCAGCAGTGAAGTAGGTTACGAGCAGTACTTC.

The table lists this clonotype with a few counts. The chain recombines TRBV7-2 with TRBJ2-1; tentatively, D is TRBD1 or TRBD2 (5 bases each). The CDR3 contains 16 residues. Germline lookup yields CDR1 SGHTA and CDR2 FQGNSA. The ends were cut back, 2 bases at V and 2 bases at J, with 13 bases in the middle. CDR3 sequence (DNA): TGTGCCAGCAGCTTATCGCCCTTGGGGGCCTACAATGAGCAGTTCTTC. Encoded protein: CASSLSPLGAYNEQFF.

This clonotype was counted ten times or more. This chain connects TRBV2 to TRBJ2-7, with no clear D. The V and J ends lost 7 bases and 6 bases respectively, with 16 bases between them. The CDR3 consists of 13 residues. Germline V CDR1 and CDR2: SNHLY, FYNNEI. CDR3: CASKPQGPGEQYF. DNA of the CDR3: TGTGCCAGCAAGCCCCAAGGGCCGGGCGAGCAGTACTTC.

This clonotype was recorded many times. At one of its ends the junction is not consistent with the germline gene, which may arise from a read error. CDR3 coding DNA: TGTGCCAGCAGTTCCCCTAGCTTGCGGACTGAAGTTTTCTTT. Translated, it gives CASSSPSLRTEVFF. The chain carries TRBV12-3 or TRBV12-4 and TRBJ1-1; D is ambiguous. This CDR3 is 14 amino acids long.

The rearrangement links TRBV18 to TRBJ2-3; TRBD1 is a possible D gene (6 bases). The CDR3 has 17 amino acids. Trimming left V 2 bases short and J 4 bases short, with 19 bases between. The germline V gene encodes CDR1 KGHSH and CDR2 LQKENI. CDR3 bases: TGTGCCAGCTCACCAGAGAATGCAGGGGTGTATGCAGATACGCAGTATTTT. It encodes CASSPENAGVYADTQYF.

The chain has TRBV19 and TRBJ1-2, with a possible D match to TRBD1 (5 bases). Germline V gene lookup returns CDR1 LNHDA and CDR2 SQIVND (reference sequence). CDR3 size: 14 residues. V dropped 4 bases and J dropped 7 bases, with 16 bases sitting between them. CDR3 bases: TGTGCCAGTAGTACCTCGCAGGGTCCCAGTGGCTACACCTTC. Protein sequence: CASSTSQGPSGYTF. The full variable domain, rest sourced from reference TRBV19 and TRBJ1-2, is DGGITQSPKYLFRKEGQNVTLSCEQNLNHDAMYWYRQDPGQGLRLIYYSQIVNDFQKGDIAEGYSVSREKKESFPLTVTSAQKNPTAFYLCASSTSQGPSGYTFGSGTRLTVV.

In its sample, this clonotype was seen many times. With a much larger clone just one base away, this may be a read error. The gene calls are TRBV6-2 or TRBV6-3 and TRBJ2-3; D is unresolved. This CDR3 comprises 11 residues. V lost 4 bases and J 6 bases, leaving 5 bases between the germline ends. CDR1 is MNHEY and CDR2 is SVGEGT in the germline V gene. The CDR3 here is CASSLDDTQYF. CDR3 in DNA: TGTGCCAGCAGTTTGGATGATACGCAGTATTTT.

This clonotype was observed many times. This rearrangement joins TRBV28 to TRBJ2-5, with D maybe TRBD1 (5 bases). V was trimmed by 8 bases and J by 2 bases, leaving 18 bases between them. The germline CDR1 and CDR2 sequences are MDHEN and SYDVKM. This CDR3 has 15 residues. CDR3 sequence reads: CASSSLGDPQETQYF. CDR3 nucleotide sequence: TGTGCCAGCTCTTCTTTAGGGGATCCTCAAGAGACCCAGTACTTC.

This clonotype was recorded many times. The chain couples TRBV7-8 to TRBJ2-5; D is uncertain. This CDR3 spans 12 amino acids. Per the germline V gene, CDR1 is SGHVS and CDR2 is FQNEAQ. V was trimmed by 1 base and J by 5 bases, leaving 5 bases between them. The CDR3 sequence: CASSLVGETQYF. Here the CDR3 DNA reads TGTGCCAGCAGCTTAGTGGGGGAGACCCAGTACTTC.

In this sample, this clonotype turned up a few times. The chain employs TRBV7-9 and TRBJ2-2, with D unclear. The CDR3 sequence is 15 residues long. From germline, CDR1 is SEHNR and CDR2 FQNEAQ (reference sequence). V was cut by 2 bases and J by 1 base, with 8 bases left in between. The CDR3 here is CASSLTFLNTGELFF. Written as DNA, the CDR3 is TGTGCCAGCAGCTTAACCTTTTTGAACACCGGGGAGCTGTTTTTT.

This clonotype was recorded many times. The chain recombines TRBV4-1 with TRBJ1-5, with D unclear. Trimming removed 1 base at V and 4 bases at J, with 8 bases between. Germline CDR1 is MGHRA and CDR2 is YSYEKL. This CDR3 contains 14 residues. CDR3 sequence: CASSQGRFNQPQHF. The CDR3 nucleotides are TGCGCCAGCAGCCAAGGACGTTTTAATCAGCCCCAGCATTTT.

This clonotype was seen more than once but under ten times. The chain is built from TRBV19 and TRBJ2-7; the match to TRBD2 covers 11 bases. V gave up 4 bases and J gave up 9 bases; unmatched junction bases: 11. The CDR3 sequence is 15 residues long. The germline V gene encodes CDR1 LNHDA and CDR2 SQIVND (reference sequence). CDR3 DNA sequence: TGTGCCAGTAGTACCTCTTCGGGGACTAGCGGTACGCAGTACTTC. This translates into CASSTSSGTSGTQYF.

This clonotype came up many times. This rearrangement joins TRBV13 to TRBJ2-5, with D maybe TRBD2 (6 bases). Between the trimmed V and J ends, which lost 4 bases and 3 bases, there was a span of 9 bases. The CDR3 covers 13 residues. In germline, CDR1 is PRHDT, CDR2 FYEKMQ (reference sequence). CDR3 sequence reads: CASSSTRKETQYF. Here the CDR3 DNA reads TGTGCCAGCAGCTCGACTAGAAAAGAGACCCAGTACTTC. The full variable domain, with the rest looked up from reference TRBV13 and TRBJ2-5, is AAGVIQSPRHLIKEKRETATLKCYPIPRHDTVYWYQQGPGQDPQFLISFYEKMQSDKGSIPDRFSAQQFSDYHSELNMSSLELGDSALYFCASSSTRKETQYFGPGTRLLVL.

The chain links TRBV7-9 to TRBJ2-1; 10 bases match TRBD1. This CDR3 contains 15 residues. The ends lost 5 bases at V and 4 bases at J; junction bases unmatched: 5. CDR1 and CDR2 from the germline V gene are SEHNR and FQNEAQ (reference sequence). CDR3 bases: TGTGCCAGCAGCACGGGACAGGGGCAGTACAATGAGCAGTTCTTC. It encodes CASSTGQGQYNEQFF.

The gene calls are TRBV27 and TRBJ2-3; 10 nucleotides agree with TRBD2. CDR3 length: 14 residues. CDR1 is MNHEY and CDR2 is SMNVEV in the germline V gene (reference sequence). J gave up 8 bases and V 6 bases, and 8 bases lay outside the gene matches. The chain's CDR3 is CASSPGLAGVTQYF. The CDR3 DNA sequence: TGTGCCAGCAGCCCTGGTCTAGCGGGAGTTACGCAGTATTTT.

This clonotype occurred many times. This sequence joins TRBV6-2 or TRBV6-3 and TRBJ1-4; D is undetermined. V was clipped by 5 bases and J by 4 bases, with 5 bases between them. The CDR3 has 12 residues. CDR1 is MNHEY, CDR2 SVGEGT, per germline. CDR3 loop: CASSRGNEKLFF. The CDR3 DNA reads TGTGCCAGCAGTCGCGGTAATGAAAAACTGTTTTTT.

This clonotype has ten or more counts. This chain links TRBV12-5 with TRBJ1-6, with D uncertain. V dropped 1 base and J dropped 0 bases, with 19 bases sitting between them. Germline values: CDR1 LGHNT, CDR2 FRNRAP. The CDR3 length is 20 residues. The CDR3 loop reads CASGLASWTLPSSYNSPLHF. Here the CDR3 DNA reads TGTGCTAGTGGTTTGGCATCATGGACGCTACCGAGCTCCTATAATTCACCCCTCCACTTT.

The chain recombines TRBV28 with TRBJ1-4; the D gene is possibly TRBD1 (5 bases). The CDR3 totals 13 residues. V was trimmed by 7 bases and J by 5 bases, leaving 11 bases between them. Germline-derived CDR1 and CDR2 are MDHEN and SYDVKM. The chain's CDR3 is CASTLDSNEKLFF. CDR3 DNA sequence: TGTGCCAGCACCCTCGACAGCAATGAAAAACTGTTTTTT.

This clonotype was picked up many times. The chain has TRBV7-2 and TRBJ2-7; 9 bases are shared with TRBD2. V trimming: 10 bases; J trimming: 1 base; junction bases outside the gene matches: 8. CDR3 length: 14 amino acids. The germline gives CDR1 SGHTA, CDR2 FQGNSA. The CDR3 region has the DNA TGTGCCACCAAACTAGCGGGTACTTCCTACGAGCAGTACTTC. Protein sequence: CATKLAGTSYEQYF.

This clonotype has at least ten counts. The chain carries TRBV18 and TRBJ2-3; 10 nucleotides match TRBD2. The germline V gene encodes CDR1 KGHSH and CDR2 LQKENI. There are 15 residues in the CDR3. V gave up 6 bases and J gave up 1 base; unmatched junction bases: 4. The CDR3 reads CASSPTSGGTDTQYF. The DNA for the CDR3 is TGTGCCAGCTCCCCCACTAGCGGGGGCACAGATACGCAGTATTTT.

This clonotype was seen a handful of times. CDR3 sequence (DNA): TGTGCCAGCAGCGTTGGGACAGGGGGTCTCACCGGGGAGCTGTTTTTT. It encodes CASSVGTGGLTGELFF. The chain combines TRBV9 with TRBJ2-2, with 11 bases matching TRBD1. After removal of 2 bases from V and 4 bases from J, the junction contained 4 bases not matched to a gene. The CDR3 contains 16 residues. From germline, CDR1 is SGDLS and CDR2 YYNGEE.

This clonotype came up many times. The chain carries TRBV20-1 and TRBJ1-6; a possible D gene is TRBD1 (5 bases). The V end was cut by 6 bases, the J end by 7 bases, with 13 bases between. This CDR3 is 13 amino acids long. Germline lookup yields CDR1 DFQATT and CDR2 SNEGSKA (reference sequence). For the CDR3, the DNA is TGCAGTGCGGAGGGACCGCCGAATTCACCCCTCCACTTT. Translated, it gives CSAEGPPNSPLHF.

This chain links TRBV28 with TRBJ1-2; the D gene is possibly TRBD1 (6 bases). The CDR3 is 13 amino acids. Looked up from germline, CDR1 is MDHEN and CDR2 is SYDVKM. The V end was cut by 5 bases, the J end by 8 bases, with 15 bases between. Written as DNA, the CDR3 is TGTGCCAGCAGTCTCCCGGGGGCGCGGGGCTACACCTTC. Protein product: CASSLPGARGYTF.

This clonotype was seen at least ten times. The rearrangement joins TRBV6-1 to TRBJ2-3; D perhaps matches TRBD2 (5 bases). Trimming removed 7 bases at V and 0 bases at J, with 14 bases between. The CDR3 spans 15 residues. Germline V CDR1 and CDR2: MNHNS, SASEGT. The CDR3 DNA reads as TGTGCCAGCACCTGGACGGGGAGTAGCACAGATACGCAGTATTTT. It encodes CASTWTGSSTDTQYF.

With regard to this clonotype: Its ends do not fully match the called genes, so a read error is possible. This chain connects TRBV24-1 to TRBJ2-1; 13 bases align to TRBD2. The germline gives CDR1 KGHDR, CDR2 SFDVKD. The CDR3 is 18 amino acids. This CDR3 reads CAASDHRMTSGGPNEQFF. The CDR3 DNA reads as TGTGCCGCCAGTGACCACCGGATGACTAGCGGGGGGCCCAATGAGCAGTTCTTC.